This is a list of T cell receptor beta chains from one sample in a study of OX40 agonist ivuxolimab in advanced cancers. Libraries were prepared by immunoSEQ multiplex PCR; TCRdb keeps only in-frame clonotypes and omits some of them. The top ten clones hold approximately 1% of a sample with tens of thousands of clones, 83% of them seen once. Sequencing was performed on CD4+ or CD8+ T cells sorted from blood, taken in a trial of the OX40 agonist ivuxolimab. Source of these receptors: an adult with an advanced solid tumor such as melanoma, head and neck, liver or kidney cancer. Each CDR3 is given with its conserved first and last residue. Fields, in order: CDR3 DNA, CDR3 protein, J gene, D gene, CDR3 length, clone size, V gene. The D gene is left open where the match is weak. Clone size is shown for a subset of rows, as once, few, many or a class of expanded clone.

cdr3_nt: TGTGCCAGCAGTTATGGTAGTCAGCCCCAGCATTTT
cdr3_aa: CASSYGSQPQHF
j_call: TRBJ1-5
d_call: .
cdr3_length: 12
clone_size: .
v_call: TRBV6-1

cdr3_nt: TGCAGCGTTCTAGACCCCCTTAACATGAACACTGAAGCTTTCTTT
cdr3_aa: CSVLDPLNMNTEAFF
j_call: TRBJ1-1
d_call: .
cdr3_length: 15
clone_size: .
v_call: TRBV29-1

cdr3_nt: TGTGCCAGTAGTATAGTCGGCAGGGGGCGGCTAATCTATGGCTACACCTTC
cdr3_aa: CASSIVGRGRLIYGYTF
j_call: TRBJ1-2
d_call: TRBD1
cdr3_length: 17
clone_size: .
v_call: TRBV19

cdr3_nt: TGTGCCAGCAGCCCAAGAAGACTAGCGGGGGGGGATGATACGCAGTATTTT
cdr3_aa: CASSPRRLAGGDDTQYF
j_call: TRBJ2-3
d_call: TRBD2
cdr3_length: 17
clone_size: once
v_call: TRBV7-2

cdr3_nt: TGCGCCAGCACTTATCCCGGGGAGCTGTTTTTT
cdr3_aa: CASTYPGELFF
j_call: TRBJ2-2
d_call: .
cdr3_length: 11
clone_size: .
v_call: TRBV4-1

cdr3_nt: TGTGCCAGCAGCAACGGGTTTCCCTACGAGCAGTACTTC
cdr3_aa: CASSNGFPYEQYF
j_call: TRBJ2-7
d_call: .
cdr3_length: 13
clone_size: .
v_call: TRBV6-1

cdr3_nt: TGCGCCAGCAGCCAAGACAGGGGGGGCACTGAAGCTTTCTTT
cdr3_aa: CASSQDRGGTEAFF
j_call: TRBJ1-1
d_call: TRBD1
cdr3_length: 14
clone_size: .
v_call: TRBV4-3

cdr3_nt: TGTGCCAGCAGCTTGTCCAGGGTAAGGCGCCTCGAGCAGTACTTC
cdr3_aa: CASSLSRVRRLEQYF
j_call: TRBJ2-7
d_call: .
cdr3_length: 15
clone_size: .
v_call: TRBV7-2

cdr3_nt: TGTGCCTGGAGTGTCCCCAGGGTAACTTCCTACGAGCAGTACTTC
cdr3_aa: CAWSVPRVTSYEQYF
j_call: TRBJ2-7
d_call: .
cdr3_length: 15
clone_size: few
v_call: TRBV30

cdr3_nt: TGTGCCAGTAGTATAAACGCCAATCAGCCCCAGCATTTT
cdr3_aa: CASSINANQPQHF
j_call: TRBJ1-5
d_call: .
cdr3_length: 13
clone_size: .
v_call: TRBV19

cdr3_nt: TGTGCCAGCAGCTTGGGAGCGGCCCCCCACAATGAGCAGTTCTTC
cdr3_aa: CASSLGAAPHNEQFF
j_call: TRBJ2-1
d_call: .
cdr3_length: 15
clone_size: .
v_call: TRBV5-6

cdr3_nt: TGTGCCAGCAGCCCACTAGCGTTCAATGAGCAGTTCTTC
cdr3_aa: CASSPLAFNEQFF
j_call: TRBJ2-1
d_call: TRBD2
cdr3_length: 13
clone_size: few
v_call: TRBV7-9

cdr3_nt: TGTGCCAGCAGCATTACTAGCGGGGGGTACAATGAGCAGTTCTTC
cdr3_aa: CASSITSGGYNEQFF
j_call: TRBJ2-1
d_call: TRBD2
cdr3_length: 15
clone_size: .
v_call: TRBV9

cdr3_nt: TGTGCCAGCACCCTCTACGCCGACTACGAGCAGTACTTC
cdr3_aa: CASTLYADYEQYF
j_call: TRBJ2-7
d_call: .
cdr3_length: 13
clone_size: .
v_call: TRBV5-5

cdr3_nt: TGTGCCAGCAGCAAGGAGGGGGAGTATGGCTACACCTTC
cdr3_aa: CASSKEGEYGYTF
j_call: TRBJ1-2
d_call: .
cdr3_length: 13
clone_size: few
v_call: TRBV5-5